Listed below are T cell receptor beta chains from one sample, sequenced in a study of CD8 T cells in ankylosing spondylitis. TCRdb analysed the 5' RACE reads with MiXCR anew, one entry per CDR3 protein. The table has some 150,000 distinct CDR3 sequences, about an eighth seen once. The sample consisted of blood, either unsorted or a sorted T cell fraction (not recorded which). Receptor source: a female donor with ankylosing spondylitis or in good health (not recorded which). Each CDR3 is given with its conserved first and last residue. Each record gives: D gene, V gene, clone size, J gene, CDR3 length, CDR3 DNA, CDR3 protein. A D gene is named only where the DNA matches it firmly. Clone size is given for some rows only: seen once, a few or many times, or a class if the clone is expanded.

D gene: .; V gene: TRBV5-1; clone size: many; J gene: TRBJ2-5; CDR3 length: 15; CDR3 DNA: TGCGCCAGCAGTTTGCCTCAACCGAGCGCAGAGACCCAGTACTTC; CDR3 protein: CASSLPQPSAETQYF
D gene: TRBD1; V gene: TRBV19; clone size: many; J gene: TRBJ2-7; CDR3 length: 13; CDR3 DNA: TGTGCCAGTAGTTGGGGACAGGGGTACGAGCAGTACTTC; CDR3 protein: CASSWGQGYEQYF
D gene: .; V gene: TRBV20-1; clone size: .; J gene: TRBJ1-1; CDR3 length: 13; CDR3 DNA: TGCAGTGCTACCCACATTGGGATCACCGAAGCTTTCTTT; CDR3 protein: CSATHIGITEAFF
D gene: TRBD1; V gene: TRBV11-2; clone size: many; J gene: TRBJ1-1; CDR3 length: 15; CDR3 DNA: TGTGCCAGCAGCCCGCAGACAGGGTCGCCGATGGGGGCTTTCTTT; CDR3 protein: CASSPQTGSPMGAFF
D gene: .; V gene: TRBV5-5; clone size: many; J gene: TRBJ2-2; CDR3 length: 16; CDR3 DNA: TGTGCCAGCAGCCCGGTCGCTGATAAGGGCACCGGGGAGCTGTTTTTT; CDR3 protein: CASSPVADKGTGELFF
D gene: .; V gene: TRBV5-1; clone size: many; J gene: TRBJ1-1; CDR3 length: 13; CDR3 DNA: TGCGCCAGCAGCTCTGACACAGACACTGAAGCTTTCTTT; CDR3 protein: CASSSDTDTEAFF
D gene: .; V gene: TRBV20-1; clone size: many; J gene: TRBJ2-2; CDR3 length: 14; CDR3 DNA: TGCAGTGCTGCCCTGGGACCTGGTGGGGGGGAGCTGTTTTTT; CDR3 protein: CSAALGPGGGELFF
D gene: .; V gene: TRBV28; clone size: few; J gene: TRBJ1-5; CDR3 length: 18; CDR3 DNA: TGTGCCAGCAGTTTATCAGAGGGTTTAGGATCGGTGAATCAGCCCCAGCATTTT; CDR3 protein: CASSLSEGLGSVNQPQHF
D gene: .; V gene: TRBV4-2; clone size: .; J gene: TRBJ2-1; CDR3 length: 16; CDR3 DNA: TGTGCCAGCAGCCAATTTTCGGGCCCGCGGAGGAATGAGCAGTTCTTC; CDR3 protein: CASSQFSGPRRNEQFF
D gene: TRBD1; V gene: TRBV5-1; clone size: many; J gene: TRBJ1-3; CDR3 length: 17; CDR3 DNA: TGCGCCAGCAGCTTGGGAGGGACAGGGGGCTCTGGAAACACCATATATTTT; CDR3 protein: CASSLGGTGGSGNTIYF
D gene: .; V gene: TRBV6-1; clone size: many; J gene: TRBJ2-3; CDR3 length: 13; CDR3 DNA: TGTGCCAGCAGCCCGCCCGGTGCAGATACGCAGTATTTT; CDR3 protein: CASSPPGADTQYF